This is a list of T cell receptor beta chains from one sample in a study of T cells after posttransplantation cyclophosphamide. TCRdb's table, derived via immunoSEQ multiplex PCR, lists solely in-frame clones and lacks some. This sample has about 22,000 clones, with 80% to 90% found just once. This specimen was PBMCs, taken after allogeneic stem cell transplant with posttransplant cyclophosphamide. The receptors shown here come from a female patient between 30 and 45 years old who received an allogeneic stem cell transplant from an unrelated donor, was CMV-positive, and had no GVHD. Some T cells here may be from the graft donor. Both conserved end residues are part of each CDR3. D genes are given only for firm matches. Clone sizes are given selectively: once, few, many, or a class where the clone is expanded.

j_gene,abundance,len,v_gene,d_gene,CDR3nt,CDR3aa
TRBJ1-5,once,16,TRBV28,.,TGTGCCAGCAGTTCCCTAGTGGCCTTGACCAATCAGCCCCAGCATTTT,CASSSLVALTNQPQHF
TRBJ2-5,.,14,TRBV4-1,.,TGCGCCAGCAGCCAAGACGGAGTCTTGATGACCCAGTACTTC,CASSQDGVLMTQYF
TRBJ2-7,.,12,TRBV11-2,.,TGTGCCAGCAGCTTTGGGCTCTACGAGCAGTACTTC,CASSFGLYEQYF
TRBJ1-1,.,16,TRBV5-1,TRBD1,TGCGCCAGCAGCCTTTCAAAGGGACAGGGGAACACTGAAGCTTTCTTT,CASSLSKGQGNTEAFF
TRBJ2-7,.,16,TRBV27,TRBD2,TGTGCCAGCAGTTTAAAGGTGGGGGGGTTTTCCTACGAGCAGTACTTC,CASSLKVGGFSYEQYF
TRBJ2-7,.,14,TRBV2,TRBD1,TGTGCCAGCAAAATGACAGGGGGTTCCTACGAGCAGTACTTC,CASKMTGGSYEQYF
TRBJ2-5,.,13,TRBV5-5,TRBD2,TGTGCCAGCAGCAGGACTAGCCAGGAGACCCAGTACTTC,CASSRTSQETQYF
TRBJ1-1,.,17,TRBV19,TRBD1,TGTGCCAGTAGTATAGGGACAGGGGGCGATGGGAACACTGAAGCTTTCTTT,CASSIGTGGDGNTEAFF
TRBJ2-6,.,17,TRBV18,.,TGTGCCAGCTCACCCCCGGGTACGGGCTCTGGGGCCAACGTCCTGACTTTC,CASSPPGTGSGANVLTF
TRBJ1-4,.,13,TRBV28,.,TGTGCCAGCAGTGCGGAGATTAATGAAAAACTGTTTTTT,CASSAEINEKLFF
TRBJ1-2,.,15,TRBV9,TRBD1,TGTGCCAGCAGCGCACGGGACAGGGGAGACTATGGCTACACCTTC,CASSARDRGDYGYTF
TRBJ2-5,.,14,TRBV6-1,TRBD2,TGTGCCAGCAGCGGGCTAGCGGGGGCCCCGGCCCAGTACTTC,CASSGLAGAPAQYF
TRBJ2-7,.,14,TRBV6-5,.,TGTGCCAGCAGTATGGGACAATATCGTTACGAGCAGTACTTC,CASSMGQYRYEQYF
TRBJ2-2,.,14,TRBV5-1,.,TGCGCCAGCAGCTTTCAGGGAAACACCGGGGAGCTGTTTTTT,CASSFQGNTGELFF
TRBJ2-2,.,16,TRBV27,TRBD1,TGTGCCAGCACCCGGGCCAGGACAGGGGGTTCCGGGGAGCTGTTTTTT,CASTRARTGGSGELFF
TRBJ2-1,.,17,TRBV4-2,TRBD2,TGTGCCAGCAGCCTGGGCTCCGGGACTAGCAACCACAATGAGCAGTTCTTC,CASSLGSGTSNHNEQFF
TRBJ2-7,.,18,TRBV19,TRBD2,TGTGCCAGTAGTCGGGGGCTAGCGGGGGGAGCCCTCTCCTACGAGCAGTACTTC,CASSRGLAGGALSYEQYF
TRBJ2-7,.,13,TRBV25-1,TRBD1,TGTGCCAGCAGTGACTTCTTACAGGGGGAGCAGTACTTC,CASSDFLQGEQYF
TRBJ1-6,.,14,TRBV9,.,TGTGCCAGCAGCCCAGAGGTGTATAATTCACCCCTCCACTTT,CASSPEVYNSPLHF
TRBJ1-6,.,16,TRBV5-1,TRBD1,TGCGCCAGCAGCTTGGCGCCGGCAGGGGGCTTTTCACCCCTCCACTTT,CASSLAPAGGFSPLHF
TRBJ2-1,.,15,TRBV5-4,TRBD2,TGTGCCAGCAGTGTAGCGGGGGGGCAGATGAATGAGCAGTTCTTC,CASSVAGGQMNEQFF
TRBJ2-3,.,13,TRBV6-1,.,TGTGCCAGCAGCCTACAGGGAACAGATACGCAGTATTTT,CASSLQGTDTQYF
TRBJ1-2,.,15,TRBV4-1,.,TGCGCCAGCAGCCAAGAAACAGCCGCTAACTATGGCTACACCTTC,CASSQETAANYGYTF
TRBJ2-1,.,15,TRBV10-2,TRBD2,TGCGCCAGCAGTGACAGTAGCGGGGGACTCGGCGAGCAGTTCTTC,CASSDSSGGLGEQFF
TRBJ1-4,.,14,TRBV9,.,TGTGCCAGCAGCGTAGGGGACTGGACCGAAAAACTGTTTTTT,CASSVGDWTEKLFF
TRBJ1-5,.,14,TRBV28,.,TGTGCCAGCAGCCCTCAGTGGAGCAATCAGCCCCAGCATTTT,CASSPQWSNQPQHF
TRBJ1-6,.,14,TRBV5-1,TRBD1,TGCGCCAGCAGCACGGACAGGGATAATTCACCCCTCCACTTT,CASSTDRDNSPLHF
TRBJ1-2,few,14,TRBV10-3,.,TGTGCCATCAGCCCGGGACACCTAGACTATGGCTACACCTTC,CAISPGHLDYGYTF
TRBJ1-2,.,11,TRBV30,TRBD1,TGTGCCAGCCCGACAGGGAACGGCTACACCTTC,CASPTGNGYTF
TRBJ1-2,.,15,TRBV27,TRBD1,TGTGCCAGCAGTTGGACAGGGGGGCGATTGGGTGGCTACACCTTC,CASSWTGGRLGGYTF
TRBJ1-1,.,13,TRBV28,.,TGTGCCAGCAGTATTACAGCGAACACTGAAGCTTTCTTT,CASSITANTEAFF
TRBJ1-6,once,15,TRBV14,TRBD1,TGTGCCAGCAGCCTCTGGACAGGGGGCTATTCACCCCTCCACTTT,CASSLWTGGYSPLHF
TRBJ2-5,.,16,TRBV18,TRBD2,TGTGCCAGCTCACCAGGAGGAGCGGGGGATGGAGAGACCCAGTACTTC,CASSPGGAGDGETQYF
TRBJ1-6,.,14,TRBV27,.,TGTGCCAGCAGTCCTCACAGGGAGTCCTCACCCCTCCACTTT,CASSPHRESSPLHF
TRBJ1-2,.,18,TRBV9,.,TGTGCCAGCAGCGTCGATCGGGACATCTATTCCGCTAACTATGGCTACACCTTC,CASSVDRDIYSANYGYTF
TRBJ2-1,.,15,TRBV21-1,.,TGTGCCAGCAGCTTACGACAGACCAAATACAATGAGCAGTTCTTC,CASSLRQTKYNEQFF
TRBJ2-3,.,17,TRBV6-1,TRBD2,TGTGCCAGCAGTGGCACTAGCGGGGGATCTGTAACAGATACGCAGTATTTT,CASSGTSGGSVTDTQYF
TRBJ2-5,.,16,TRBV28,.,TGTGCCAGCAGTTTGGTTGGGGCTACTAACCAAGAGACCCAGTACTTC,CASSLVGATNQETQYF
TRBJ2-5,.,15,TRBV30,TRBD2,TGTGCCTGGAGTGTGGGCGGGGGGCCCTTGGAGACCCAGTACTTC,CAWSVGGGPLETQYF
TRBJ1-4,few,15,TRBV2,.,TGTGCCAGCAGCCAAGAGAGGAGCACTAATGAAAAACTGTTTTTT,CASSQERSTNEKLFF
TRBJ2-2,.,14,TRBV5-4,.,TGTGCCAGCACCACACAGGGTCCGACCGGGGAGCTGTTTTTT,CASTTQGPTGELFF
TRBJ2-1,once,16,TRBV13,TRBD1,TGTGCCAGCAGCAACCGGGACAGGGGTTCCTACAATGAGCAGTTCTTC,CASSNRDRGSYNEQFF
TRBJ2-1,few,14,TRBV2,TRBD1,TGTGCCAGCAGCGGACAGGCGTCCTACAATGAGCAGTTCTTC,CASSGQASYNEQFF
TRBJ2-5,.,12,TRBV2,.,TGTGCCAGCAGTCGAGACAGGGAGACCCAGTACTTC,CASSRDRETQYF
TRBJ1-4,.,14,TRBV7-8,.,TGTGCCAGCAGCTTCAACAGGGTAAATGAAAAACTGTTTTTT,CASSFNRVNEKLFF
TRBJ2-7,.,15,TRBV7-2,TRBD1,TGTGCCAGCAGCTCACCGGGACAGCCACTCTACGAGCAGTACTTC,CASSSPGQPLYEQYF
TRBJ1-1,.,14,TRBV9,TRBD1,TGTGCCAGCAGCGTTGGGACAGCGAACACTGAAGCTTTCTTT,CASSVGTANTEAFF
TRBJ2-1,.,14,TRBV2,.,TGTGCCAGCGTACTCGCCTCCTCCCCAAATGAGCAGTTCTTC,CASVLASSPNEQFF
TRBJ1-2,.,14,TRBV27,.,TGTGCCAGCAGGCGGGGCACCAATGGGTCTGGCTACACCTTC,CASRRGTNGSGYTF
TRBJ1-5,.,14,TRBV5-5,.,TGTGCCAGCAGCGGGGGGATGGGAGGACAGCCCCAGCATTTT,CASSGGMGGQPQHF
TRBJ1-6,.,12,TRBV5-1,.,TGCGCCAGCAGCAGGGGCAATTCACCCCTCCACTTT,CASSRGNSPLHF
TRBJ2-5,.,11,TRBV2,.,TGTGCCAGCAAAAGGACAGAATTACAGTACTTC,CASKRTELQYF
TRBJ2-7,.,12,TRBV28,TRBD2,TGTGCCAGCAGTCGGGGGGTCTACGAGCAGTACTTC,CASSRGVYEQYF